Following are 9 T cell receptor beta chains from one sample sequenced in a study of human versus mouse CDR3 diversity and MHC coevolution. Profiled with immunoSEQ multiplex PCR; TCRdb holds only in-frame clones, not every one. The table shows about 60,000 clones, with 94% occurring only once. The sequenced material came from naive CD4+ T cells from blood. Sample subset: CD45RO-negative CD62L-positive naive CD4 T cells. Receptors originate from a person aged 55 to 69 in good health.

V is TRBV19 and J is TRBJ2-2, with D possibly TRBD1 on 6 matching bases. Trimming took off 4 bases at V and 1 base at J, with 16 bases between the two ends. Germline V CDR1 and CDR2: LNHDA, SQIVND (reference sequence). The CDR3 is 17 residues long. DNA for the CDR3: TGTGCCAGTAGTACCCCCCCGACAGGTTTGAACACCGGGGAGCTGTTTTTT. As protein: CASSTPPTGLNTGELFF.

The V and J genes are TRBV9 and TRBJ1-1, with 9 bases that match TRBD1. This CDR3 is built from 18 residues. Germline loops: CDR1 SGDLS, CDR2 YYNGEE. Trimming took 3 bases from V and 0 from J; bases not matched to a gene: 12. The DNA of the CDR3 is TGTGCCAGCAGCGCATCTTACGGGGGGACAGGGTTGAACACTGAAGCTTTCTTT. Translated, it gives CASSASYGGTGLNTEAFF.

The chain carries TRBV5-6 and TRBJ2-6, with 7 bases matching TRBD1. This CDR3 comprises 16 residues. The germline V gene has CDR1 SGHDT and CDR2 YYEEEE. V was pared by 0 bases and J by 10 bases, with 10 bases of the junction left unmatched. The CDR3 loop reads CASSLGPDRSLNVLTF. Written as DNA, the CDR3 is TGTGCCAGCAGCTTGGGGCCGGACAGGTCTCTGAACGTCCTGACTTTC.

This clone has just one count. The chain couples TRBV11-2 to TRBJ2-3; 8 bases fit TRBD1. The CDR3 contains 14 residues. Germline loops: CDR1 SGHAT, CDR2 FQNNGV. V lost 4 bases to trimming and J lost 5 bases; unmatched junction nucleotides: 5. CDR3 in DNA: TGTGCCAGCAGCTCCCCCACAGGGGGAGATACGCAGTATTTT. Translation gives CASSSPTGGDTQYF.

For the CDR3, the DNA is TGTGCCAGCAGTTACCCAGGGCTGAACACTGAAGCTTTCTTT. Residues: CASSYPGLNTEAFF. This chain links TRBV6-6 with TRBJ1-1; weak D call: TRBD1 (5 bases). Germline-derived CDR1 and CDR2 are MNHNY and SVGAGI (reference sequence). This CDR3 contains 14 residues. The V end lost 2 bases, the J end lost 0 bases, and 7 bases lay between the germline ends.

The rearrangement links TRBV27 to TRBJ1-2; D not certain. Germline-derived CDR1 and CDR2 are MNHEY and SMNVEV (reference sequence). The length of the CDR3 is 13 residues. Trimming pared 6 bases from V and 4 bases from J, leaving 12 bases between. The CDR3 nucleotides read TGTGCCAGCAGAATAGGCCAGGCCTATGGCTACACCTTC. Translated: CASRIGQAYGYTF.

CDR3 sequence: CASSRPLASGSYEQYF. In nucleotides, the CDR3 is TGTGCCAGCAGCCGCCCCCTGGCTAGCGGGAGTTACGAGCAGTACTTC. J is TRBJ2-7 and V is TRBV28; TRBD2 agrees at 10 bases. J lost 4 bases, V lost 6 bases, and 12 bases had no gene match. Germline CDR1 reads MDHEN; CDR2 reads SYDVKM. The CDR3 has 16 amino acids.

V gene TRBV9 combines with J gene TRBJ2-3, with 9 nucleotides matching TRBD2. V lost 3 bases, J lost 0 bases, and 8 bases stayed unmatched. Germline CDR1 reads SGDLS; CDR2 reads YYNGEE. The CDR3 contains 17 residues. The chain's CDR3 is CASSASQLAGSTDTQYF. The CDR3 bases are TGTGCCAGCAGCGCCTCCCAACTAGCGGGTAGCACAGATACGCAGTATTTT.

The chain is built from TRBV7-3 and TRBJ2-7, with 8 positions matching TRBD2. This CDR3 contains 15 residues. The germline CDR1 and CDR2 sequences are SGHTA and FQGTGA. V shed 0 bases and J 5 bases; nucleotides not matched to a gene: 6. The DNA of the CDR3 is TGTGCCAGCAGCTTAACCCCCGGGAGGGCCGACGAGCAGTACTTC. It translates to CASSLTPGRADEQYF.